The clone carrying this T cell receptor beta chain was recorded at least ten times. This CDR3 has 13 amino acids. Germline V gives CDR1 SGHRS, CDR2 YFSETQ. V trimming: 4 bases; J trimming: 5 bases; junction bases outside the gene matches: 6. TCRdb re-called the RT-PCR reads with MiXCR, one entry per CDR3 protein. This table holds hundreds of thousands of distinct CDR3 sequences, around 15% found once. These data originate in a study of patients and donors after allogeneic stem cell transplantation. This receptor was identified in a human donor who was either an allogeneic HSCT recipient or a stem cell or donor lymphocyte infusion donor (not recorded which). It is not recorded whose cells these are; they may come from a transplant donor. The sequencing input was blood, either unsorted or a sorted T cell fraction (not recorded which). The chain couples TRBV5-1 to TRBJ2-7, with 7 bases lining up with TRBD2. The CDR3 is CASSPSRENEQYF. The DNA for the CDR3 is TGCGCCAGCAGCCCTTCGCGGGAGAACGAGCAGTACTTC.